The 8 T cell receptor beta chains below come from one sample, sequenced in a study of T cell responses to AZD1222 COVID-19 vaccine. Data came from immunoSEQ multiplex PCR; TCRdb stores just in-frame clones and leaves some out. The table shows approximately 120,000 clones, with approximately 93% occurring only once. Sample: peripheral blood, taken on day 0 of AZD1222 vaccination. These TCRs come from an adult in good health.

The CDR3: CAISEFVGQPGTEAFF. As DNA, the CDR3 is TGTGCCATCAGTGAGTTCGTGGGACAACCGGGCACTGAAGCTTTCTTT. This chain uses TRBV10-3 with TRBJ1-1; D is possibly TRBD1 (6 bases). Germline values: CDR1 ENHRY, CDR2 SYGVKD. CDR3 length: 16 residues. V lost 1 base and J 4 bases, leaving 16 bases between the germline ends.

The DNA for the CDR3 is TGCGCCAGCAGCCTCGTGGACTCCTACAATGAGCAGTTCTTC. This sequence encodes CASSLVDSYNEQFF. The chain uses TRBV5-1 and TRBJ2-1; the D is unclear. The CDR3 has 14 residues. Deletions cut 4 bases from V and 0 bases from J, with 8 bases between. Per germline, CDR1 SGHRS and CDR2 YFSETQ.

The DNA of the CDR3 is TGCGCCAGCAGAGTGGGGATGGACTATGGCTACACCTTC. This gives the protein CASRVGMDYGYTF. V and J are TRBV5-1 and TRBJ1-2; D is unclear. Trimming removed 5 bases at V and 3 bases at J, with 11 bases between. This CDR3 spans 13 amino acids. The germline V gene has CDR1 SGHRS and CDR2 YFSETQ.

The CDR3 protein is CASSLSGASTDTQYF. As DNA, the CDR3 is TGTGCCAGCAGCCTTAGCGGGGCGAGCACAGATACGCAGTATTTT. The chain links TRBV3-1 (or the pseudogene TRBV3-2) to TRBJ2-3, with TRBD2 matching 8 bases. The ends lost 4 bases at V and 0 bases at J; junction bases unmatched: 3. The CDR3 contains 15 residues. Germline CDR1 is LGHDT and CDR2 is YNNKEL (reference sequence).

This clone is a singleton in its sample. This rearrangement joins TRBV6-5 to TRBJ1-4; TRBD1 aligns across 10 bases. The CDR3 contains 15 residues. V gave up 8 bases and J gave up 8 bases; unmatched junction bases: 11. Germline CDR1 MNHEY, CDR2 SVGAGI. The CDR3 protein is CASSGTGASGEKLFF. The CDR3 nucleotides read TGTGCCAGCTCCGGGACAGGGGCAAGTGGAGAAAAACTGTTTTTT.

The CDR3 loop reads CASSNHRTADTQYF. Here the CDR3 DNA reads TGTGCCAGCAGCAATCATAGAACAGCAGATACGCAGTATTTT. The chain employs TRBV7-6 and TRBJ2-3, with D hard to call. Germline-derived CDR1 and CDR2 are SGHVS and FNYEAQ. This CDR3 is built from 14 residues. V dropped 5 bases and J dropped 4 bases, with 13 bases sitting between them.

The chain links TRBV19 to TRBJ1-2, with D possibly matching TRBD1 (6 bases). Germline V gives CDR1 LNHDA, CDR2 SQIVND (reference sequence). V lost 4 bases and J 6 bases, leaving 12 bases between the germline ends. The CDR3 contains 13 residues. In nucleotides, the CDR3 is TGTGCCAGTAGTAAGGGGGTCAGGAATGGCTACACCTTC. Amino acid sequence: CASSKGVRNGYTF.

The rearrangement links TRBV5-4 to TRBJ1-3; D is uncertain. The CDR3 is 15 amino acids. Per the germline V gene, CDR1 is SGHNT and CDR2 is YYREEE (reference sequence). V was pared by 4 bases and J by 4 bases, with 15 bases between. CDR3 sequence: CASSIGPGSGNTIYF. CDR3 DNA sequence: TGTGCCAGCAGCATTGGTCCGGGTTCCGGAAACACCATATATTTT.